This T cell receptor (beta chain) was sequenced during a study of shared clonotypes between healthy human individuals. As for the study in general: Per-donor plates numbered three CD4 naive, three CD4 memory, two CD8 naive and one CD8 memory. Study-level results: A handful of donors had 5% to 6.5% of their naive CD4 clonotypes in common.

The naive CD8 fraction comprised CD45RO-negative cells positively selected for CCR7 and excluded terminally differentiated effector memory CD45RA+ cells. Free of recent acute infections or vaccinations, the donors were healthy HIV-negative adults. Turning to this clone: Its antigen is unidentified.

Across several immunoSEQ plates, the genomic DNA of each subset was split evenly. TCRdb keeps only in-frame clones here, not all; method: immunoSEQ multiplex PCR. The table shows around 640,000 clones, with 95% to 97% occurring only once. V lost 1 base, J lost 3 bases, and 13 bases lay in between. This CDR3 contains 15 residues. In germline, CDR1 is MNHNS, CDR2 SASEGT. J is TRBJ2-7 and V is TRBV6-1; D may be TRBD1 (5 bases). Material for sequencing was naive CD8+ T cells sorted from blood. This TCR derives from a woman younger than 45 in good health. CDR3 sequence (DNA): TGTGCCAGCAGTGAAGGGACGACAGCCCACTACGAGCAGTACTTC. Translating it yields CASSEGTTAHYEQYF.